Presented here are 26 T cell receptor beta chains from one specimen sequenced in a study of blood T cell repertoires in COVID-19 (dated by TCRdb to 2019 to 2021). Library method: the immunoSEQ multiplex PCR assay. TCRdb obtained this table from immuneACCESS and retained in-frame rearrangements with V and J assigned. These tables miss some clones; where compared with another copy, unresolved V genes account for less than half of the shortfall, and the remainder is unexplained. The sample contains over 200,000 clones, roughly 84% of them found a single time. The biggest ten clones account for approximately 7.3% of the sample. The specimen was PBMCs or T cells enriched from blood (not recorded which). Receptors were obtained from a woman aged 40 to 50 who had recovered from COVID-19.

This clone appeared a few times. This chain uses TRBV6-5 with TRBJ2-1; 11 nucleotides align to TRBD2. Germline CDR1 is MNHEY and CDR2 is SVGAGI. With V trimmed by 2 bases and J by 8 bases, 8 bases remained unmatched. The CDR3 runs to 16 residues. The CDR3 bases are TGTGCCAGCAGTTACGAAGTACTAGCGGGAGAGGATGAGCAGTTCTTC. It is translated as CASSYEVLAGEDEQFF.

This clone was counted only a few times. J is TRBJ2-1 and V is TRBV28; 7 bases fit TRBD2. The V gene's germline CDR1 is MDHEN and CDR2 SYDVKM. The CDR3 spans 13 residues. Trimming took 5 bases from V and 8 from J; bases not matched to a gene: 6. The CDR3 nucleotides are TGTGCCAGCAGTCTTCGAGCGGGGTATGAGCAGTTCTTC. Protein sequence: CASSLRAGYEQFF.

This clone was seen once. The chain carries TRBV11-3 and TRBJ2-1, with D unresolved. This CDR3 is 17 amino acids long. V shed 1 base and J shed 1 base, with 14 bases lying between them. CDR1 is SGHNT and CDR2 is YENEEA in the germline V gene. CDR3 bases: TGTGCCAGCAGCTTAGTGGTAGGAGAGTTATCCTACAATGAGCAGTTCTTC. Amino acids: CASSLVVGELSYNEQFF.

V gene TRBV5-1 combines with J gene TRBJ2-1; 12 bases fit TRBD2. Germline assignment: CDR1 SGHRS and CDR2 YFSETQ. The CDR3 contains 17 residues. V lost 5 bases to trimming and J lost 8 bases; unmatched junction nucleotides: 14. The CDR3 region has the DNA TGCGCCAGCAGTGGTTGGACTAGCGGGATCGGAAGCGATGAGCAGTTCTTC. It yields the protein CASSGWTSGIGSDEQFF.

V usage is TRBV5-1 and J usage is TRBJ1-5; TRBD1 agrees at 8 bases. The junction had 0 bases not matched to a gene; V was cut back by 3 bases and J by 4 bases. Germline CDR1 SGHRS, CDR2 YFSETQ. CDR3 length: 13 residues. CDR3 sequence: CASSWDRNQPQHF. The CDR3 nucleotides are TGCGCCAGCAGCTGGGACAGGAATCAGCCCCAGCATTTT.

The chain employs TRBV9 and TRBJ2-2, with D perhaps matching TRBD1 (5 bases). CDR3 size: 19 residues. CDR1 and CDR2 (germline): SGDLS, YYNGEE. V lost 4 bases, J lost 0 bases, and 22 bases lay in between. CDR3 loop: CASSLSSNTDSANTGELFF. The CDR3 nucleotides are TGTGCCAGCAGCCTATCTTCTAACACTGACAGCGCGAACACCGGGGAGCTGTTTTTT.

The V call is TRBV9, the J call TRBJ1-2, with TRBD1 matching 10 bases. Per the germline V gene, CDR1 is SGDLS and CDR2 is YYNGEE. The trim removed 0 bases at V and 8 bases at J, leaving 4 bases unmatched. The CDR3 has 14 amino acids. CDR3 DNA: TGTGCCAGCAGCGTAGCTACGGGACAGGGGGGCTACACCTTC. Its protein is CASSVATGQGGYTF.

The V call is TRBV2, the J call TRBJ1-5; D remains ambiguous. Trimming took off 6 bases at V and 9 bases at J, with 9 bases between the two ends. CDR1 and CDR2 from the germline V gene are SNHLY and FYNNEI. The CDR3 is 11 amino acids. DNA for the CDR3: TGTGCCAGCAGCTCCGCCGGGCCCCAGCATTTT. Translating it yields CASSSAGPQHF.

This sequence joins TRBV5-1 and TRBJ2-7, with 11 bases identical to TRBD2. Germline V gene data show CDR1 as SGHRS and CDR2 as YFSETQ. This CDR3 is built from 18 residues. The V segment lost 0 bases and the J segment 0 bases; nucleotides outside the gene matches: 8. CDR3 amino acids: CASSLAPLAGGSSYEQYF. Here the CDR3 DNA reads TGCGCCAGCAGCTTGGCCCCCTTAGCGGGAGGGAGCTCCTACGAGCAGTACTTC.

The genes are TRBV18 and TRBJ2-1; D gene unclear. V lost 1 base and J lost 8, with 9 bases in between. Germline loops: CDR1 KGHSH, CDR2 LQKENI. This CDR3 spans 13 amino acids. The CDR3 loop reads CASSPLVTDEQFF. CDR3 sequence (DNA): TGTGCCAGCTCACCACTGGTCACAGATGAGCAGTTCTTC.

This chain links TRBV6-5 with TRBJ2-7, with 9 bases fitting TRBD1. The CDR3 spans 15 residues. Germline V gives CDR1 MNHEY, CDR2 SVGAGI. Unmatched junction bases numbered 8, after V lost 8 bases and J lost 0 bases. The chain's CDR3 is CASQRTGDSSYEQYV. The DNA for the CDR3 is TGTGCCAGCCAGAGGACAGGGGACAGCTCCTACGAGCAGTACGTC.

This clone showed up just a few times. This chain links TRBV4-3 with TRBJ2-1; 7 bases match TRBD2. This CDR3 is 17 amino acids long. The germline V gene encodes CDR1 LGHNA and CDR2 YSLEER. Germline trimming cut 0 bases from V and 5 bases from J; bases unmatched to any gene: 10. CDR3 protein: CASSQDSLVGGDNEQFF. The CDR3 DNA is TGCGCCAGCAGCCAAGACTCCTTAGTGGGAGGGGACAATGAGCAGTTCTTC.

This clone has at least ten counts. The chain uses TRBV6-5 and TRBJ2-2; the D gene is possibly TRBD1 (6 bases). V was shortened by 7 bases and J by 7 bases, with 13 bases between the two germline ends. Germline values: CDR1 MNHEY, CDR2 SVGAGI. The CDR3 length is 13 residues. The DNA of the CDR3 is TGTGCCAGCAACCGACAGGCCTACGGGGAGCTGTTTTTT. Translation gives CASNRQAYGELFF.

In its sample, this clone was seen once. The CDR3 DNA follows: TGTGCCACCAGCAGAGTAGGAGGGAGGGGTAGCACCGGGGAGCTGTTTTTT. Its translation: CATSRVGGRGSTGELFF. This rearrangement joins TRBV15 to TRBJ2-2; 7 nucleotides align to TRBD2. Trimming cost V 1 base and J 4 bases; bases outside gene matches: 9. The CDR3 loop spans 17 amino acids. In germline, CDR1 is LNHNV, CDR2 YYDKDF (reference sequence). The variable domain in full, with the rest retrieved from reference TRBV15 and TRBJ2-2, is DAMVIQNPRYQVTQFGKPVTLSCSQTLNHNVMYWYQQKSSQAPKLLFHYYDKDFNNEADTPDNFQSRRPNTSFCFLDIRSPGLGDTAMYLCATSRVGGRGSTGELFFGEGSRLTVL.

The chain carries TRBV3-1 (or the pseudogene TRBV3-2) and TRBJ2-7; tentative D call: TRBD2 (6 bases). Deletions cut 0 bases from V and 3 bases from J, with 9 bases between. Germline lookup yields CDR1 LGHDT and CDR2 YNNKEL (reference sequence). The CDR3 runs 14 residues. Here the CDR3 reads CASSQDRTNYEQYF. The CDR3 nucleotides read TGTGCCAGCAGCCAAGATAGGACTAACTACGAGCAGTACTTC.

The CDR3 region is CASSRTGEPYNEQFF. CDR3 nucleotide sequence: TGTGCCAGCAGCCGGACAGGGGAACCCTACAATGAGCAGTTCTTC. The chain carries TRBV7-2 and TRBJ2-1, with 9 bases matching TRBD1. The junction had 4 bases not matched to a gene; V was cut back by 5 bases and J by 2 bases. CDR3 size: 15 residues. CDR1 is SGHTA, CDR2 FQGNSA, per germline.

This chain links TRBV6-5 with TRBJ2-3; perhaps TRBD2 as D (5 bases). Per germline, CDR1 MNHEY and CDR2 SVGAGI. V lost 2 bases, J lost 0 bases, and 9 bases lay in between. The CDR3 totals 15 residues. CDR3 bases: TGTGCCAGCAGTTACAGCGGAATTAGCACAGATACGCAGTATTTT. As protein: CASSYSGISTDTQYF.

J is TRBJ1-5 and V is TRBV28, with 9 bases that match TRBD1. Losses at the gene ends were 9 bases for V and 2 bases for J; bases not matched to a gene: 11. The CDR3 is made up of 16 amino acids. CDR1 is MDHEN and CDR2 is SYDVKM in the germline V gene. For the CDR3, the DNA is TGTGCCAGTCAGAAGATGGGACAGGGTCGCAATCAGCCCCAGCATTTT. Translation: CASQKMGQGRNQPQHF.

The genes are TRBV19 and TRBJ1-1; maybe TRBD1 (5 bases). CDR3 length: 13 amino acids. The ends were cut back, 3 bases at V and 6 bases at J, with 11 bases in the middle. CDR1 is LNHDA, CDR2 SQIVND, per germline (reference sequence). CDR3 bases: TGTGCCAGTAGTATTCGGGTAGGGGCTGAAGCTTTCTTT. Translated: CASSIRVGAEAFF.

The chain combines TRBV19 with TRBJ2-2; 10 positions agree with TRBD2. In germline, CDR1 is LNHDA, CDR2 SQIVND (reference sequence). V was pared by 4 bases and J by 4 bases, with 6 bases of the junction left unmatched. This CDR3 is built from 16 residues. Here the CDR3 DNA reads TGTGCCAGTAGTAAACACGGACTAGCGGTCACCGGGGAGCTGTTTTTT. Translation gives CASSKHGLAVTGELFF.

The V gene is TRBV19, the J gene TRBJ1-1; D may be TRBD1 (6 bases). CDR3 length equals 15 residues. CDR1 LNHDA and CDR2 SQIVND come from the germline V gene (reference sequence). V lost 1 base, J lost 0 bases, and 9 bases lay in between. CDR3 loop: CASSIAGVLNTEAFF. The CDR3 coding sequence is TGTGCCAGTAGTATAGCAGGGGTTTTGAACACTGAAGCTTTCTTT.

This chain connects TRBV28 to TRBJ2-7; 10 bases map to TRBD2. Germline lookup yields CDR1 MDHEN and CDR2 SYDVKM. After removal of 7 bases from V and 3 bases from J, the junction contained 12 bases not matched to a gene. There are 16 residues in the CDR3. CDR3 amino acids: CASNYGAGGSFYEQYF. The CDR3 DNA reads as TGTGCCAGCAATTACGGAGCGGGAGGGTCCTTCTACGAGCAGTACTTC.

Written as DNA, the CDR3 is TGCAGTGCTAGTAGACAGGCCACGAACACCGGGGAGCTGTTTTTT. This sequence encodes CSASRQATNTGELFF. The J gene is TRBJ2-2, the V gene TRBV20-1, with D possibly TRBD1 on 6 matching bases. CDR1 DFQATT and CDR2 SNEGSKA come from the germline V gene (reference sequence). The V gene lost 3 bases and the J gene lost 0 bases, with 11 bases spanning the gap. This CDR3 is built from 15 residues.

The rearrangement joins TRBV5-4 to TRBJ2-7; TRBD2 aligns across 13 bases. The trim removed 3 bases at V and 6 bases at J, leaving 6 bases unmatched. The CDR3 contains 15 residues. The germline gives CDR1 SGHNT, CDR2 YYREEE (reference sequence). CDR3 coding DNA: TGTGCCAGCAGCTACGGACTAGCGGGAGTTCCCGAGCAGTACGTC. It codes for CASSYGLAGVPEQYV.

The J gene is TRBJ1-1, the V gene TRBV29-1, with D tentatively TRBD1 (6 bases). Trimming removed 3 bases at V and 8 bases at J, with 13 bases between. Germline CDR1 and CDR2: SQVTM and ANQGSEA. This CDR3 spans 12 amino acids. In DNA form, the CDR3 reads TGCAGCGTTGATATAGGGGGTGGAGAAGCTTTCTTT. It specifies CSVDIGGGEAFF.

The J gene is TRBJ1-5, the V gene TRBV6-4; D may be TRBD1 (6 bases). The CDR3 spans 14 residues. V was clipped by 6 bases and J by 2 bases, with 11 bases between them. Germline V lookup: CDR1 MRHNA, CDR2 SNTAGT. The CDR3 nucleotides read TGTGCCAGCAGCCTAAAGGGGGGCAATCAGCCCCAGCATTTT. This translates into CASSLKGGNQPQHF.